This TCR beta chain was profiled in a study of cytomegalovirus exposure and HLA in healthy donors. Vbeta (60) and Jbeta (13) primers were used in the PCR. Sequencing was performed with immunoSEQ multiplex PCR; in TCRdb, only in-frame clones are kept and a portion is missing. The sample's table shows approximately 120,000 clones. This CDR3 has 17 residues. V shed 0 bases, J shed 2 bases, and the junction held 6 bases outside the gene matches. Germline lookup yields CDR1 WNHNN and CDR2 SYGVQD (reference sequence). The receptor's source is a man aged 25-45 years in good health and CMV-seronegative. This chain links TRBV10-1 with TRBJ1-5; 8 nucleotides match TRBD1. Sequences were obtained from PBMCs. The CDR3 region is CASSESCDRGRNQPQHF. The CDR3 DNA sequence: TGCGCCAGCAGTGAGTCGTGCGACAGGGGACGCAATCAGCCCCAGCATTTT.